Shown below are 3 T cell receptor beta chains from a single sample sequenced in a study of blood T cell repertoires in COVID-19. Sequencing used immunoSEQ multiplex PCR; TCRdb keeps in-frame clones, though not all of them. The sample lists about 270,000 clones; around 93% were seen once. The sample taken for sequencing was PBMCs or T cells enriched from blood (not recorded which). Receptors were obtained from a man in his forties who had been exposed to COVID-19.

The CDR3 is CSVQGSNQPQHF. The CDR3 nucleotides are TGCAGCGTCCAGGGGAGCAATCAGCCCCAGCATTTT. J is TRBJ1-5 and V is TRBV29-1; D is perhaps TRBD1 (6 bases). V lost 6 bases and J 1 base, leaving 7 bases between the germline ends. Germline lookup yields CDR1 SQVTM and CDR2 ANQGSEA. The CDR3 spans 12 residues.

The chain joins TRBV7-9 to TRBJ2-2, with 8 positions matching TRBD2. J was trimmed by 4 bases and V by 8 bases; bases with no gene match: 9. Germline CDR1 is SEHNR and CDR2 is FQNEAQ (reference sequence). CDR3 length: 15 amino acids. The CDR3 here is CASPGGDDGTGELFF. The DNA for the CDR3 is TGTGCCAGCCCCGGGGGGGACGATGGCACCGGGGAGCTGTTTTTT.

The chain is built from TRBV5-4 and TRBJ1-3, with no clear D. This CDR3 is built from 13 residues. V lost 2 bases, J lost 8 bases, and 11 bases lay in between. From germline, CDR1 is SGHNT and CDR2 YYREEE (reference sequence). The CDR3 coding sequence is TGTGCCAGCAGCTTTCAGAGTGCGGACACCATATATTTT. Amino acid sequence: CASSFQSADTIYF.